Presented here are 30 T cell receptor beta chains from one specimen sequenced in a study of identical twins. TCRdb ran MiXCR on the 5' RACE reads and lists one entry per CDR3 protein. The repertoire consists of around 530,000 distinct CDR3 sequences, with roughly 15% occurring once and the leading ten covering less than 0.5%. The same data also contributed to another study, on yellow fever vaccine responses in identical twins.

Sequenced sample: CD4+ T cells sorted from blood. The source is a woman between 18 and 29 years old in good health.

The sample holds a few counts of this clonotype. The rearrangement joins TRBV7-2 to TRBJ2-2; D remains ambiguous. The germline V gene encodes CDR1 SGHTA and CDR2 FQGNSA. With 0 bases removed from V and 3 bases from J, the gap between germline ends came to 14 bases. The CDR3 is made up of 17 amino acids. The CDR3 loop is CASSLAAASPHTGELFF. CDR3 DNA sequence: TGTGCCAGCAGCTTAGCGGCCGCTTCACCCCACACCGGGGAGCTGTTTTTT.

This chain uses TRBV6-1 with TRBJ2-1; 11 bases map to TRBD2. Germline CDR1 and CDR2: MNHNS and SASEGT. The V gene end was trimmed by 5 bases and the J gene end by 7 bases; junction bases not matched to a gene: 7. This CDR3 comprises 15 residues. The CDR3 region has the DNA TGTGCCAGCAGTAAACTAGCGGGAGCTGCAAATGAGCAGTTCTTC. This codes for CASSKLAGAANEQFF.

This clonotype was seen a handful of times. The rearrangement links TRBV14 to TRBJ1-6, with D possibly matching TRBD1 (5 bases). The CDR3 is made up of 16 amino acids. V was clipped by 0 bases and J by 7 bases, with 13 bases between them. Germline V gene sequence: CDR1 SGHDN, CDR2 FVKESK. CDR3 DNA sequence: TGTGCCAGCAGCCAAGATGGAGGGGCGCGGAATTCACCCCTCCACTTT. Translating gives CASSQDGGARNSPLHF.

This clonotype occurred a few times. The rearrangement joins TRBV6-1 to TRBJ2-6; maybe TRBD1 (5 bases). The CDR3 has 15 amino acids. V gave up 6 bases and J gave up 0 bases, with 9 bases separating them. CDR1 is MNHNS and CDR2 is SASEGT in the germline V gene. CDR3 in amino acids: CASRRQRSGANVLTF. The CDR3 bases are TGTGCCAGCAGACGACAGCGCTCTGGGGCCAACGTCCTGACTTTC.

The V gene is TRBV10-2, the J gene TRBJ2-7; no firm D call. Germline V gene data show CDR1 as WSHSY and CDR2 as SAAADI. The V end was cut by 6 bases, the J end by 0 bases, with 15 bases between. CDR3 length equals 15 residues. CDR3 bases: TGCGCCAGCAGCCTAGGACCCAAGCCCTCCTACGAGCAGTACTTC. As protein: CASSLGPKPSYEQYF.

This clonotype was counted only a few times. The V gene is TRBV10-3, the J gene TRBJ2-7; TRBD1 matches at 10 bases. The CDR3 consists of 15 residues. Per the germline V gene, CDR1 is ENHRY and CDR2 is SYGVKD. V gave up 4 bases and J gave up 3 bases; unmatched junction bases: 6. The CDR3 spells CAISAGTGEYYEQYV. CDR3 DNA: TGTGCCATCAGTGCCGGGACAGGGGAATACTACGAGCAGTACGTC.

The chain links TRBV11-3 to TRBJ2-2; 9 positions match TRBD2. V lost 7 bases and J lost 6; bases outside the gene matches: 9. Per the germline V gene, CDR1 is SGHNT and CDR2 is YENEEA. CDR3 length: 15 residues. The CDR3 DNA is TGTGCCAGCATCCATCCCGGGACTAGCCCCGGGGAGCTGTTTTTT. This sequence encodes CASIHPGTSPGELFF.

This clonotype was seen more than once but under ten times. This sequence joins TRBV29-1 and TRBJ2-3, with a tentative D call TRBD1 (6 bases). This CDR3 has 21 residues. CDR1 is SQVTM, CDR2 ANQGSEA, per germline. Deletions cut 7 bases from V and 3 bases from J, with 38 bases between. CDR3 sequence reads: CSASRGDKGTPLRQRTDTQYF. In DNA, the CDR3 is TGCAGCGCCTCCAGGGGAGACAAAGGGACACCACTACGTCAGAGGACAGATACGCAGTATTTT.

The V gene is TRBV24-1, the J gene TRBJ1-3; no definite D call. The germline V and J ends were trimmed by 0 bases and 9 bases, with 8 bases remaining between them. CDR3 length: 13 residues. CDR1 and CDR2 from the germline V gene are KGHDR and SFDVKD. Written as DNA, the CDR3 is TGTGCCACCAGTGATTTGCAACGGGGCACCATATATTTT. It translates to CATSDLQRGTIYF.

This clonotype has a count of ten or more. The V and J genes are TRBV9 and TRBJ2-1, with 7 bases fitting TRBD2. The CDR3 length is 16 residues. Germline trimming cut 2 bases from V and 5 bases from J; bases unmatched to any gene: 10. The germline V gene encodes CDR1 SGDLS and CDR2 YYNGEE. The CDR3 spells CASSVPGERGHNEQFF. The CDR3 coding sequence is TGTGCCAGCAGCGTTCCAGGAGAGCGGGGCCACAATGAGCAGTTCTTC.

In this sample, this clonotype turned up a few times. The chain links TRBV24-1 to TRBJ2-3, with D maybe TRBD2 (5 bases). CDR1 and CDR2 (germline): KGHDR, SFDVKD. The CDR3 extends over 16 amino acids. Trimming cost V 1 base and J 0 bases, with 10 bases left between them. CDR3 in DNA: TGTGCCACCAGTGATTTTAGAGCGGAGAGCACAGATACGCAGTATTTT. It codes for CATSDFRAESTDTQYF.

V gene TRBV20-1 combines with J gene TRBJ2-5; the match to TRBD1 covers 7 bases. The ends lost 4 bases at V and 1 base at J; junction bases unmatched: 18. This CDR3 has 18 amino acids. Germline lookup yields CDR1 DFQATT and CDR2 SNEGSKA (reference sequence). CDR3 sequence (DNA): TGCAGTGCTACAAGCCCGACAGGGTCGCCGACTTTCCAAGAGACCCAGTACTTC. Its translation: CSATSPTGSPTFQETQYF.

This clonotype occurred a few times. The J gene is TRBJ2-7, the V gene TRBV20-1; no firm D call. Germline CDR1 is DFQATT and CDR2 is SNEGSKA (reference sequence). This CDR3 has 11 residues. The CDR3: CSAFRLDEQYF. Written as DNA, the CDR3 is TGCAGCGCCTTCCGGTTGGACGAGCAGTACTTC.

The chain employs TRBV19 and TRBJ1-1; TRBD1 agrees at 7 bases. The CDR3 runs to 13 residues. V lost 9 bases and J lost 5; bases outside the gene matches: 9. The germline V gene encodes CDR1 LNHDA and CDR2 SQIVND (reference sequence). CDR3 protein: CASNNRGETEAFF. The CDR3, as DNA: TGTGCCAGCAATAACAGGGGAGAGACTGAAGCTTTCTTT.

This clonotype was seen a handful of times. The chain is built from TRBV6-1 and TRBJ2-1; TRBD2 aligns across 8 bases. Germline V lookup: CDR1 MNHNS, CDR2 SASEGT. The CDR3 loop spans 15 amino acids. V lost 3 bases and J lost 9; bases outside the gene matches: 10. The CDR3 loop reads CASSEVFSGVPEQFF. The CDR3 DNA sequence: TGTGCCAGCAGTGAGGTTTTTAGCGGGGTCCCTGAGCAGTTCTTC.

The chain links TRBV6-1 to TRBJ1-2, with D perhaps matching TRBD1 (5 bases). The CDR3 totals 16 residues. Per germline, CDR1 MNHNS and CDR2 SASEGT. V was trimmed by 4 bases and J by 1 base, leaving 16 bases between them. The chain's CDR3 is CASSGRSERGNYGYTF. The CDR3 bases are TGTGCCAGCAGTGGTCGGTCTGAAAGGGGTAACTATGGCTACACCTTC.

The rearrangement uses TRBV20-1 and TRBJ2-7; weak D call: TRBD2 (6 bases). Per germline, CDR1 DFQATT and CDR2 SNEGSKA (reference sequence). Trimming cost V 3 bases and J 6 bases, with 9 bases left between them. The CDR3 is made up of 11 amino acids. In DNA form, the CDR3 reads TGCAGTGCTAGTGGGGGAGGCGAGCAGTACGTC. Amino acids: CSASGGGEQYV.

This clonotype was recorded many times. The chain recombines TRBV7-2 with TRBJ2-1, with 9 bases identical to TRBD2. J lost 7 bases, V lost 0 bases, and 10 bases had no gene match. Germline-derived CDR1 and CDR2 are SGHTA and FQGNSA. CDR3 length: 17 amino acids. CDR3 amino acids: CASSLAVGREGRNEQFF. The CDR3 nucleotides are TGTGCCAGCAGCTTAGCCGTGGGGCGGGAGGGCCGGAATGAGCAGTTCTTC.

There are a few counts of this clonotype. CDR3 DNA sequence: TGTGCCAGCAGTTACTCAAGAAGAACTGGAAACACCATATATTTT. It encodes CASSYSRRTGNTIYF. The rearrangement joins TRBV6-5 to TRBJ1-3; no definite D call. CDR3 length equals 15 residues. Trimming removed 0 bases from V and 2 bases from J, with 8 bases in between. CDR1 and CDR2 from the germline V gene are MNHEY and SVGAGI.

This clonotype has more than one count but fewer than ten. This chain connects TRBV27 to TRBJ1-4; a weak D match, TRBD1 (6 bases). V was clipped by 3 bases and J by 7 bases, with 12 bases between them. There are 14 residues in the CDR3. Germline V gene data show CDR1 as MNHEY and CDR2 as SMNVEV (reference sequence). CDR3 region: CASSFLGGGEKLFF. The CDR3 region has the DNA TGTGCCAGCAGTTTTCTAGGGGGAGGTGAAAAACTGTTTTTT.

The rearrangement links TRBV3-1 to TRBJ1-3; no reliable D call. Per the germline V gene, CDR1 is LGHDT and CDR2 is YNNKEL (reference sequence). The CDR3 covers 15 residues. Trimming left V 1 base short and J 0 bases short, with 7 bases between. CDR3 nucleotides: TGTGCCAGCAGCCAAGGGGTCCTCTCTGGAAACACCATATATTTT. Protein sequence: CASSQGVLSGNTIYF.

This sequence joins TRBV12-3 or TRBV12-4 and TRBJ1-5, with D perhaps TRBD1 (6 bases). The CDR3 contains 14 residues. V gave up 6 bases and J gave up 5 bases, with 14 bases separating them. The CDR3 is CASSATGRHQPQHF. The CDR3 region has the DNA TGTGCCAGCAGCGCAACAGGGAGGCATCAGCCCCAGCATTTT.

In the case of this clonotype: Germline and junction disagree at one end, which may indicate a read error. This rearrangement joins TRBV20-1 to TRBJ2-1; D is possibly TRBD1 or TRBD2 (5 bases each). The CDR3 sequence is 15 residues long. The V gene's germline CDR1 is DFQATT and CDR2 SNEGSKA (reference sequence). CDR3 protein: CSAGTYSHSHNEQFF. CDR3 in DNA: TGCAGTGCCGGGACCTACTCCCACTCCCACAATGAGCAGTTCTTC.

This clonotype was seen a handful of times. J is TRBJ2-3 and V is TRBV1; the table's TRBD2 call for D was not verified on the DNA. TRBV1 is flagged as a pseudogene. The CDR3 totals 19 residues. The CDR3 spells CTSSQDLRERTSGTDTQYF. In nucleotides, the CDR3 is TGCACCAGCAGCCAAGATCTTAGAGAGCGGACTTCCGGCACAGATACGCAGTATTTT.

This clonotype was observed a few times. The chain uses TRBV5-1 and TRBJ2-6; D ambiguous. The CDR3 totals 15 residues. Per the germline V gene, CDR1 is SGHRS and CDR2 is YFSETQ. Trimming removed 5 bases from V and 0 bases from J, with 9 bases in between. In DNA, the CDR3 is TGCGCCAGCAGAACCAGGATCTCTGGGGCCAACGTCCTGACTTTC. Protein: CASRTRISGANVLTF.

This clonotype was observed a few times. The chain links TRBV28 to TRBJ2-3; the D is unclear. CDR1 is MDHEN, CDR2 SYDVKM, per germline. V was pared by 4 bases and J by 6 bases, with 23 bases between. This CDR3 comprises 17 residues. CDR3 sequence reads: CASSYRGGPSKTDTQYF. The CDR3 region has the DNA TGTGCCAGCAGTTACCGCGGTGGGCCCTCGAAAACGGATACGCAGTATTTT.

The table lists this clonotype with a few counts. V and J are TRBV7-9 and TRBJ1-1; TRBD1 matches at 9 bases. Looked up from germline, CDR1 is SEHNR and CDR2 is FQNEAQ (reference sequence). The V and J ends lost 3 bases and 4 bases, in that order; junction bases with no gene match: 6. This CDR3 is built from 15 residues. The CDR3 DNA reads as TGTGCCAGCAGCTTGGGACAGGGTCATGCCACTGAAGCTTTCTTT. Translating it yields CASSLGQGHATEAFF. The full variable domain, with the rest looked up from reference TRBV7-9 and TRBJ1-1, is DTGVSQNPRHKITKRGQNVTFRCDPISEHNRLYWYRQTLGQGPEFLTYFQNEAQLEKSRLLSDRFSAERPKGSFSTLEIQRTEQGDSAMYLCASSLGQGHATEAFFGQGTRLTVV.

V gene TRBV12-3 or TRBV12-4 combines with J gene TRBJ2-3; the match to TRBD2 covers 12 bases. The CDR3 spans 17 residues. V shed 3 bases and J 5 bases; nucleotides not matched to a gene: 9. The chain's CDR3 is CASSFSRLAGVGDTQYF. CDR3 in DNA: TGTGCCAGCAGTTTCTCTCGACTAGCGGGAGTGGGAGATACGCAGTATTTT.

The table lists this clonotype with a few counts. The chain uses TRBV4-1 and TRBJ1-2; D is unresolved. The CDR3 extends over 14 amino acids. Germline V gene lookup returns CDR1 MGHRA and CDR2 YSYEKL. Trimming pared 1 base from V and 3 bases from J, leaving 9 bases between. CDR3 sequence (DNA): TGCGCCAGCAGCCAAGTAGGAGATTACTATGGCTACACCTTC. The encoded protein is CASSQVGDYYGYTF.

The chain recombines TRBV28 with TRBJ1-6; D gene unclear. Germline V gene sequence: CDR1 MDHEN, CDR2 SYDVKM. V shed 7 bases and J shed 5 bases, with 15 bases lying between them. There are 15 residues in the CDR3. The CDR3 is CASTLFGPNNSPLHF. CDR3 coding DNA: TGTGCCAGCACCCTATTCGGCCCAAATAATTCACCCCTCCACTTT.